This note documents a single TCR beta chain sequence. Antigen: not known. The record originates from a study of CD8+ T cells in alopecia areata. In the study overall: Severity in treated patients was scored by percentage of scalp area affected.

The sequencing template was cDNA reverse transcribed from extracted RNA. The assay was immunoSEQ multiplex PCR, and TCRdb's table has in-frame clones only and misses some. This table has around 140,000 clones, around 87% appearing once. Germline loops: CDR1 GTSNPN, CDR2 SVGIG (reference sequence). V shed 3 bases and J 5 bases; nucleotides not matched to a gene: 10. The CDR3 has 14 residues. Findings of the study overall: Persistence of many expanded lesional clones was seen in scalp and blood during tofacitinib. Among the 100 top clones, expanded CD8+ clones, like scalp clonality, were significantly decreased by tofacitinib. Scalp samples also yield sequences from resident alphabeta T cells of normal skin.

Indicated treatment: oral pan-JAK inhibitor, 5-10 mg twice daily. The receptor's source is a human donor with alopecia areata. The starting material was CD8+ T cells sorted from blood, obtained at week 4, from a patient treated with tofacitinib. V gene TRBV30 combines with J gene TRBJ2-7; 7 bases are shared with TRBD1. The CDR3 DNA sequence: TGTGCCTGGAGCCGACAGGGTAAGGAGGACGAGCAGTACTTC. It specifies CAWSRQGKEDEQYF.